Each of the 32 T cell receptor beta chains below was sequenced from the same sample in a study of T cells in Graves' hyperthyroidism and ophthalmopathy. The CDR3 regions of TCR beta were amplified from RNA transcripts. TCR CDR3 regions were first amplified by RT-PCR with HTBI primers. Using its own MiXCR run on the multiplex PCR reads, TCRdb lists one record per CDR3 protein. Among more than 500,000 distinct CDR3 sequences listed, 46% were seen once. Sequencing input: peripheral blood or thyroid tissue (not recorded which). Every receptor here comes from an adult woman with Graves' disease, either hyperthyroidism or ophthalmopathy (not recorded which).

This clonotype was found a few times. For the CDR3, the DNA is TGTGCCAGCAGCCAAGATATCGCTGGAGCTAACTATGGCTACACCTTC. Its protein is CASSQDIAGANYGYTF. The J gene is TRBJ1-2, the V gene TRBV3-1, with D uncertain. Trimming stripped 0 bases from V and 0 bases from J, with 11 bases between. Germline V lookup: CDR1 LGHDT, CDR2 YNNKEL (reference sequence). The CDR3 length is 16 residues. Full variable domain (remainder filled in from reference TRBV3-1 and TRBJ1-2): DTAVSQTPKYLVTQMGNDKSIKCEQNLGHDTMYWYKQDSKKFLKIMFSYNNKELIINETVPNRFSPKSPDKAHLNLHINSLELGDSAVYFCASSQDIAGANYGYTFGSGTRLTVV.

As to this clonotype: The missing conserved phenylalanine or tryptophan at the end of this CDR3 makes a read error likely. The chain combines TRBV7-6 with TRBJ2-7, with a tentative D call TRBD1 (6 bases). The ends were cut back, 3 bases at V and 3 bases at J, with 9 bases in the middle. CDR3 length equals 13 residues. Germline CDR1 is SGHVS and CDR2 is FNYEAQ. CDR3 DNA: TGTGCCAGCAGCTTTCGACAGGACTACGAGCAGTACCTC. Residues: CASSFRQDYEQYL.

The chain carries TRBV2 and TRBJ2-7; 8 nucleotides line up with TRBD2. There are 17 residues in the CDR3. Germline CDR1 and CDR2: SNHLY and FYNNEI. V shed 6 bases and J 5 bases; nucleotides not matched to a gene: 18. In DNA form, the CDR3 reads TGTGCCAGCAGGATCGGGGGGGGGAGGTCTGCTTCCGACGAGCAGTACTTC. Its protein product is CASRIGGGRSASDEQYF.

V gene TRBV2 combines with J gene TRBJ1-6; D remains ambiguous. Trimming pared 3 bases from V and 9 bases from J, leaving 12 bases between. Germline-derived CDR1 and CDR2 are SNHLY and FYNNEI. This CDR3 has 14 residues. CDR3 bases: TGTGCCAGCAGTGATGGAGATTCAAGTTCACCCCTCCACTTT. Amino acids: CASSDGDSSSPLHF.

The chain combines TRBV10-3 with TRBJ2-7; 14 nucleotides align to TRBD2. The CDR3 is 19 amino acids. The V gene end was trimmed by 2 bases and the J gene end by 2 bases; junction bases not matched to a gene: 11. CDR1 is ENHRY and CDR2 is SYGVKD in the germline V gene. CDR3 protein: CAISERTGLAGGPPYEQYF. The CDR3 DNA follows: TGTGCCATCAGTGAGCGAACCGGACTAGCGGGAGGTCCGCCCTACGAGCAGTACTTC.

The rearrangement joins TRBV28 to TRBJ1-1; 9 bases line up with TRBD1. The CDR3 covers 15 residues. J gave up 5 bases and V 6 bases, and 10 bases lay outside the gene matches. Germline CDR1 MDHEN, CDR2 SYDVKM. The CDR3 nucleotides read TGTGCCAGCAGCCCATACTTGACAGGGGGAACTGAAGCTTTCTTT. Protein sequence: CASSPYLTGGTEAFF.

This clonotype has ten or more counts. This chain links TRBV15 with TRBJ1-2; D ambiguous. Trimming stripped 1 base from V and 4 bases from J, with 10 bases between. CDR3 length: 14 amino acids. The germline CDR1 and CDR2 sequences are LNHNV and YYDKDF (reference sequence). In DNA, the CDR3 is TGTGCCACCAGCAGAGCTCGACGGAGCTATGGCTACACCTTC. Translating it yields CATSRARRSYGYTF.

This clonotype came up many times. V usage is TRBV11-1 and J usage is TRBJ2-7, with D possibly matching TRBD2 (6 bases). The CDR3 sequence is 14 residues long. The germline V gene has CDR1 SGHAT and CDR2 FQDESV (reference sequence). V was shortened by 4 bases and J by 3 bases, with 13 bases between the two germline ends. The CDR3 nucleotides are TGTGCCAGCAGCTCCGCCGGGACTGGCTACGAGCAGTACTTC. Translation gives CASSSAGTGYEQYF.

The V call is TRBV10-3, the J call TRBJ1-2; the D gene is possibly TRBD1 (6 bases). Trimming stripped 8 bases from V and 4 bases from J, with 29 bases between. The V gene's germline CDR1 is ENHRY and CDR2 SYGVKD. The CDR3 totals 18 residues. The CDR3 DNA sequence: TGTGCCATCGCCACCACTAGTGACAGCCCGGGACAATTCTATGGCTACACCTTC. The encoded protein is CAIATTSDSPGQFYGYTF.

This clonotype has at least ten counts. CDR3 in DNA: TGCGCCAGCAGGGAAGGGTCCCAAGAGACCCAGTACTTC. This translates into CASREGSQETQYF. This chain links TRBV5-1 with TRBJ2-5, with unresolved D. The CDR3 consists of 13 residues. The V gene's germline CDR1 is SGHRS and CDR2 YFSETQ. V lost 5 bases and J 1 base, leaving 9 bases between the germline ends.

Notes on this clonotype: Given a much more abundant clone one base away, this may be a read error. The chain links TRBV5-1 to TRBJ2-2, with D possibly called TRBD1 or TRBD2 (5 bases each). The germline gives CDR1 SGHRS, CDR2 YFSETQ. V lost 0 bases to trimming and J lost 12 bases, with 21 bases between them. There are 16 residues in the CDR3. The CDR3 reads CASSLVSTGHTGKLFF. In DNA form, the CDR3 reads TGCGCCAGCAGCTTGGTCAGCACGGGGCACACGGGGAAGCTGTTTTTT.

In the case of this clonotype: This CDR3 fails to terminate in the conserved phenylalanine or tryptophan, so it likely reflects a read error. This chain uses TRBV10-3 with TRBJ1-2; 8 positions match TRBD1. The germline V gene has CDR1 ENHRY and CDR2 SYGVKD. This CDR3 comprises 15 residues. Unmatched junction bases numbered 4, after V lost 4 bases and J lost 0 bases. CDR3 in DNA: TGTGCCATCAGTGCGCAGGGGGCGGCTAACTATGGCTACACCCTC. It specifies CAISAQGAANYGYTL.

This clonotype was detected many times. The chain couples TRBV20-1 to TRBJ1-2; perhaps TRBD1 as D (5 bases). The CDR3 covers 12 residues. Germline V gene sequence: CDR1 DFQATT, CDR2 SNEGSKA (reference sequence). Trimming left V 8 bases short and J 4 bases short, with 14 bases between. Here the CDR3 reads CSRRGVSYGYTF. The CDR3 DNA follows: TGCAGTCGGAGGGGAGTATCCTATGGCTACACCTTC.

This clonotype showed up many times. The chain carries TRBV20-1 and TRBJ2-7; 8 bases align to TRBD2. CDR3 length: 16 amino acids. Germline V gene sequence: CDR1 DFQATT, CDR2 SNEGSKA (reference sequence). V dropped 3 bases and J dropped 7; count of bases not matched to a gene: 17. The DNA of the CDR3 is TGCAGTGCTAGCAGCGGGGGATCTATACGAATGGGGGAGCAGTACTTC. This encodes CSASSGGSIRMGEQYF.

This clonotype was counted many times. This sequence joins TRBV11-1 and TRBJ2-6; D may correspond to TRBD1 or TRBD2 (5 bases each). V lost 3 bases and J lost 2, with 11 bases in between. Germline V gene data show CDR1 as SGHAT and CDR2 as FQDESV (reference sequence). The length of the CDR3 is 16 residues. This chain's CDR3 is CASSFGTEAGANVLTF. The CDR3 DNA reads TGTGCCAGCAGCTTTGGGACCGAGGCTGGGGCCAACGTCCTGACTTTC.

This clonotype was detected a few times. This chain connects TRBV10-3 to TRBJ1-1; 9 bases align to TRBD1. The junction had 3 bases not matched to a gene; V was cut back by 3 bases and J by 4 bases. Germline assignment: CDR1 ENHRY and CDR2 SYGVKD. The CDR3 covers 14 residues. CDR3 sequence: CAISDGTGSTEAFF. CDR3 in DNA: TGTGCCATCAGTGATGGGACAGGGAGCACTGAAGCTTTCTTT.

This clonotype was seen many times. The chain carries TRBV7-2 and TRBJ1-6; TRBD1 matches 7 bases. The CDR3 totals 16 residues. Germline V gives CDR1 SGHTA, CDR2 FQGNSA. The trim removed 1 base at V and 10 bases at J, leaving 10 bases unmatched. The CDR3 here is CASSLDTQGRGSPLHF. CDR3 sequence (DNA): TGTGCCAGCAGCTTAGATACACAGGGGCGGGGGTCACCCCTCCACTTT.

This clonotype was detected many times. The chain employs TRBV12-3 or TRBV12-4 and TRBJ2-7, with D possibly called TRBD1 or TRBD2 (5 bases each). The CDR3 extends over 14 amino acids. With 6 bases removed from V and 3 bases from J, the gap between germline ends came to 15 bases. The CDR3 nucleotides are TGTGCCAGCAGCCAGTCCGGGACCGTCTACGAGCAGTACTTC. Translation: CASSQSGTVYEQYF.

This clonotype was counted ten times or more. J is TRBJ2-7 and V is TRBV19; D gene unclear. V lost 3 bases and J lost 3, with 12 bases in between. Germline CDR1 reads LNHDA; CDR2 reads SQIVND (reference sequence). The CDR3 has 14 residues. CDR3 DNA sequence: TGTGCCAGTAGTATCGCTCATAAGGGCTACGAGCAGTACTTC. Translation: CASSIAHKGYEQYF. The variable domain in full, completed from reference TRBV19 and TRBJ2-7, reads DGGITQSPKYLFRKEGQNVTLSCEQNLNHDAMYWYRQDPGQGLRLIYYSQIVNDFQKGDIAEGYSVSREKKESFPLTVTSAQKNPTAFYLCASSIAHKGYEQYFGPGTRLTVT.

This clonotype was recorded at least ten times. V usage is TRBV20-1 and J usage is TRBJ2-7; TRBD2 agrees at 7 bases. Unmatched junction bases numbered 6, after V lost 3 bases and J lost 4 bases. This CDR3 has 13 amino acids. CDR1 and CDR2 from the germline V gene are DFQATT and SNEGSKA (reference sequence). This CDR3 reads CSARGDYQYEQYF. The CDR3 DNA reads TGCAGTGCTAGGGGGGACTACCAATACGAGCAGTACTTC.

On this clonotype: The conserved phenylalanine or tryptophan is not found at the CDR3 terminus, so this likely reflects a read error. The chain has TRBV7-3 and TRBJ1-1; D not resolved. The V end lost 7 bases, the J end lost 4 bases, and 19 bases lay between the germline ends. The germline V gene has CDR1 SGHTA and CDR2 FQGTGA. CDR3 size: 15 residues. CDR3: CASKQNGESTTEAFL. The DNA for the CDR3 is TGTGCCAGCAAGCAAAACGGGGAAAGCACCACTGAAGCTTTCCTT.

The V call is TRBV7-9, the J call TRBJ2-2; 8 bases are shared with TRBD1. The trim removed 6 bases at V and 9 bases at J, leaving 12 bases unmatched. Germline V gene sequence: CDR1 SEHNR, CDR2 FQNEAQ (reference sequence). CDR3 length equals 15 residues. DNA of the CDR3: TGTGCCAGCAGTGAAGGACGGACAGGGAGAAGGGAGCTGTTTTTT. Translated, it gives CASSEGRTGRRELFF. The full variable domain, its missing parts supplied by reference TRBV7-9 and TRBJ2-2, is DTGVSQNPRHKITKRGQNVTFRCDPISEHNRLYWYRQTLGQGPEFLTYFQNEAQLEKSRLLSDRFSAERPKGSFSTLEIQRTEQGDSAMYLCASSEGRTGRRELFFGEGSRLTVL.

This clonotype was observed many times. J is TRBJ1-2 and V is TRBV5-1; D is unresolved. Trimming shortened V by 0 bases and J by 3 bases, and 9 bases separated the two germline ends. CDR3 length: 14 amino acids. CDR1 SGHRS and CDR2 YFSETQ come from the germline V gene. CDR3 bases: TGCGCCAGCAGCTTGGTTTTGGGCGACTATGGCTACACCTTC. Amino acids: CASSLVLGDYGYTF.

This clonotype was seen only a few times. This rearrangement joins TRBV20-1 to TRBJ1-5; no definite D call. Germline loops: CDR1 DFQATT, CDR2 SNEGSKA (reference sequence). V shed 1 base and J shed 0 bases, with 7 bases lying between them. This CDR3 is built from 14 residues. The CDR3, as DNA: TGCAGTGCTAGAGGTTATGTTAGCAATCAGCCCCAGCATTTT. Translating gives CSARGYVSNQPQHF.

The chain uses TRBV6-1 and TRBJ2-5, with a weak D call TRBD2 (7 bases). The CDR3 has 16 residues. The germline V gene encodes CDR1 MNHNS and CDR2 SASEGT. Trimming took 5 bases from V and 9 from J, leaving 25 bases between them. The DNA of the CDR3 is TGTGCCAGCAGTCCCTCGCGGGGGCTGGGCAATCAGCCCCAGTACTTC. Its translation is CASSPSRGLGNQPQYF.

This clonotype was counted at least ten times. The CDR3 region has the DNA TGTGCCAGTAGCAACTTCATTAGGGCGCATAACTATGGCTACACCTTC. Its protein product is CASSNFIRAHNYGYTF. This chain joins TRBV19 and TRBJ1-2; D gene uncertain. The length of the CDR3 is 16 residues. CDR1 LNHDA and CDR2 SQIVND come from the germline V gene (reference sequence). The V and J ends lost 6 bases and 1 base respectively, with 18 bases between them.

This clonotype was seen more than once but under ten times. This chain links TRBV19 with TRBJ2-1; no firm D call. The CDR3 spans 13 residues. The V end was cut by 9 bases, the J end by 9 bases, with 18 bases between. The germline CDR1 and CDR2 sequences are LNHDA and SQIVND (reference sequence). The CDR3 region is CASSQDRMTEQFF. DNA of the CDR3: TGTGCCAGCAGCCAAGATCGAATGACTGAGCAGTTCTTC. The entire variable domain, with the rest obtained from reference TRBV19 and TRBJ2-1, is as follows: DGGITQSPKYLFRKEGQNVTLSCEQNLNHDAMYWYRQDPGQGLRLIYYSQIVNDFQKGDIAEGYSVSREKKESFPLTVTSAQKNPTAFYLCASSQDRMTEQFFGPGTRLTVL.

This clonotype was counted between two and nine times. Here the CDR3 reads CASSPLMTILGETQYF. CDR3 DNA sequence: TGTGCCAGCAGCCCCCTGATGACCATATTGGGAGAGACCCAGTACTTC. The V and J genes are TRBV7-8 and TRBJ2-5; D uncertain. The CDR3 runs to 16 residues. V gave up 5 bases and J gave up 4 bases, with 20 bases separating them. From germline, CDR1 is SGHVS and CDR2 FQNEAQ.

There are a few counts of this clonotype. The chain links TRBV11-2 to TRBJ2-5; a weak D match, TRBD2 (5 bases). Trimming pared 4 bases from V and 3 bases from J, leaving 9 bases between. CDR1 is SGHAT, CDR2 FQNNGV, per germline. The CDR3 loop spans 13 amino acids. CDR3 DNA sequence: TGTGCCAGCAGCTCCACGAGGGAAGAGACCCAGTACTTC. Translating gives CASSSTREETQYF.

This rearrangement joins TRBV7-6 to TRBJ1-5, with no clear D. With 5 bases removed from V and 14 bases from J, the gap between germline ends came to 16 bases. Germline V CDR1 and CDR2: SGHVS, FNYEAQ. This CDR3 region has 12 residues. CDR3 DNA sequence: TGTGCCAGCAGCCCGGGTAGCAGCTACGAGCATTTT. This encodes CASSPGSSYEHF.

This clonotype was seen many times. This chain joins TRBV5-1 and TRBJ2-5; no definite D call. V was trimmed by 1 base and J by 0 bases, leaving 4 bases between them. The CDR3 sequence is 13 residues long. Germline loops: CDR1 SGHRS, CDR2 YFSETQ. The DNA of the CDR3 is TGCGCCAGCAGCTTGATGGACCAAGAGACCCAGTACTTC. This gives the protein CASSLMDQETQYF.

This clonotype was found many times. The chain uses TRBV25-1 and TRBJ2-6; 8 bases align to TRBD1. The V gene's germline CDR1 is MGHDK and CDR2 SYGVNS. This CDR3 has 18 amino acids. V lost 1 base to trimming and J lost 2 bases; unmatched junction nucleotides: 7. CDR3 sequence (DNA): TGTGCCAGCAGTGAATTGCTTTCGGACAGGGCTGGGGCCAACGTCCTGACTTTC. Amino acid sequence: CASSELLSDRAGANVLTF.